The sequence of this T cell receptor beta chain was determined in a study of response to subunit inactivated influenza vaccine. The germline CDR1 and CDR2 sequences are MNHNS and SASEGT. The germline V and J ends were trimmed by 5 bases and 0 bases, with 7 bases remaining between them. The CDR3 consists of 14 residues. One entry per CDR3 protein, called by TCRdb with MiXCR from the RT-PCR reads. The sample shows 650,000 or so distinct CDR3 sequences, around 15% of them seen only once. The study, taken as a whole, reports: A suggestion made by the authors is that each seasonal influenza vaccination recruits few new T cells.

This clonotype was counted between two and nine times. Its antigen remains unidentified. The sequences come from PBMCs from blood, collected approximately 15 days before vaccination. The V gene is TRBV6-1, the J gene TRBJ1-4; the D is unclear. This clonotype was sampled from a man in his forties or fifties who received an inactivated influenza vaccine. The CDR3 protein is CASSPLATNEKLFF. The DNA for the CDR3 is TGTGCCAGCAGTCCTCTTGCAACTAATGAAAAACTGTTTTTT.